The clone carrying this T cell receptor beta chain has a count of ten or more. Its matching antigen is unknown. This CDR3 is 15 amino acids long. The germline V gene encodes CDR1 SGHVS and CDR2 FQNEAQ. The ends lost 5 bases at V and 1 base at J; junction bases unmatched: 4. A sample-barcoded 5' primer and a J-beta primer mix were used in a second PCR of about 7 to 12 cycles. TCRdb reprocessed the 5' RACE reads via MiXCR and lists one record per CDR3 protein. The data contain around 670,000 distinct CDR3 sequences, about 30% of them singletons. Healthy Caucasians from Russia aged roughly 6 to 95 served as donors. This entry is derived from a study of blood T cells in healthy people across ages. The study, taken as a whole, reports: Diversity of TCR beta per million T cells declined in a roughly linear way with age. Since the PBMCs were unsorted, naive and antigen-experienced cells could not be conclusively compared. TCR beta diversity was tightly associated with the proportion of naive T cells.

This chain uses TRBV7-8 with TRBJ1-5; 8 nucleotides match TRBD1. This TCR derives from a woman of 80 years or more in good health. What was sequenced was blood. The CDR3 loop reads CASSGDRGSNQPQHF. CDR3 nucleotide sequence: TGTGCCAGCAGCGGCGACAGGGGAAGCAATCAGCCCCAGCATTTT.